The 6 T cell receptor beta chains presented below share a single source sample, sequenced in a study of blood T cell repertoires in COVID-19. Clones were read by immunoSEQ multiplex PCR, and TCRdb kept only the in-frame ones, dropping some. The sample records roughly 230,000 clones, 80% to 85% being singletons. Sample: peripheral blood. The receptors stem from a man aged 45 to 65 with active or convalescent COVID-19.

The J gene is TRBJ2-3, the V gene TRBV15; the match to TRBD2 covers 10 bases. The CDR3 runs to 17 residues. CDR1 LNHNV and CDR2 YYDKDF come from the germline V gene (reference sequence). The V gene end was trimmed by 2 bases and the J gene end by 6 bases; junction bases not matched to a gene: 11. This CDR3 is CATSRTTLAGAGDTQYF. The CDR3, as DNA: TGTGCCACCAGCAGAACAACCCTAGCGGGGGCCGGGGATACGCAGTATTTT.

As for this clone: The junction shows a germline mismatch at one end, possibly a read error. J is TRBJ2-2 and V is TRBV9, with D perhaps TRBD2 (5 bases). CDR3 length: 15 residues. Germline CDR1 is SGDLS and CDR2 is YYNGEE. CDR3 amino acids: CASSASRVNTGELFF. The CDR3 DNA reads as TGTGCCAGCAGCGCCTCGAGGGTGAACACAGGGGAGCTGTTTTTT. The whole variable domain, filled in from reference TRBV9 and TRBJ2-2, reads DSGVTQTPKHLITATGQRVTLRCSPRSGDLSVYWYQQSLDQGLQFLIQYYNGEERAKGNILERFSAQQFPDLHSELNLSSLELGDSALYFCASSASRVNTGELFFGEGSRLTVL.

The chain is built from TRBV10-3 and TRBJ2-6; TRBD2 is a possible D gene (5 bases). Trimming stripped 2 bases from V and 4 bases from J, with 9 bases between. The CDR3 has 15 amino acids. CDR1 is ENHRY, CDR2 SYGVKD, per germline. The CDR3 here is CAISEGGFGANVLTF. The CDR3 nucleotides are TGTGCCATCAGTGAGGGAGGTTTCGGGGCCAACGTCCTGACTTTC.

J is TRBJ2-5 and V is TRBV4-3; no firm D call. CDR3 size: 15 residues. Germline V gene data show CDR1 as LGHNA and CDR2 as YSLEER. Deletions cut 0 bases from V and 2 bases from J, with 10 bases between. The DNA for the CDR3 is TGCGCCAGCAGCCAAGAAGTTGGCAGGCAAGAGACCCAGTACTTC. It yields the protein CASSQEVGRQETQYF.

This clone came up once. The rearrangement uses TRBV2 and TRBJ1-2; the match to TRBD1 covers 8 bases. CDR1 is SNHLY and CDR2 is FYNNEI in the germline V gene. V lost 7 bases, J lost 6 bases, and 13 bases stayed unmatched. The CDR3 is 15 amino acids. The CDR3 nucleotides are TGTGCCAGCAACCCTGGACAGGGTAATGGTAATGGCTACACCTTC. Amino acids: CASNPGQGNGNGYTF.

The CDR3 sequence is CATRPGQARSNQPQHF. CDR3 bases: TGTGCCACCAGACCAGGACAGGCGCGGAGCAATCAGCCCCAGCATTTT. The J gene is TRBJ1-5, the V gene TRBV15; 7 bases are shared with TRBD1. Germline V gene lookup returns CDR1 LNHNV and CDR2 YYDKDF (reference sequence). V dropped 6 bases and J dropped 1; count of bases not matched to a gene: 9. The CDR3 extends over 16 amino acids.